This T cell receptor (beta chain) was recovered during a study of CD8+ T cells in alopecia areata. Study outcomes and limitations: When scalp samples are sequenced, resident alphabeta T cells of normal skin are also captured. Tofacitinib significantly brought down scalp clonality and expanded CD8+ clones among top 100. During tofacitinib treatment, many expanded lesional clones remained in scalp and blood.

In each case, RNA was isolated and then reverse transcribed into cDNA as the sequencing template. The protocol was immunoSEQ multiplex PCR, while the TCRdb copy is restricted to in-frame clones and leaves out a portion. Counted here are around 290,000 clones, 55% to 75% occurring once; the ten biggest clones make up about 1.7%. Treatment specified: oral pan-JAK inhibitor, 5-10 mg twice daily. Alopecia areata patients had lesional scalp punch biopsies and peripheral blood taken from them. Germline V gene data show CDR1 as SQVTM and CDR2 as ANQGSEA. There are 15 residues in the CDR3. The V gene lost 6 bases and the J gene lost 1 base, with 18 bases spanning the gap. Notes on this clone: The antigen is not known.

The sample here was CD4+ T cells sorted from blood, taken at week 24, from a patient treated with tofacitinib. The V gene is TRBV29-1, the J gene TRBJ1-1; TRBD1 might be the D (6 bases). The sequence was collected from a human donor with alopecia areata. The CDR3 reads CSVARTGHRNTEAFF. DNA for the CDR3: TGCAGCGTCGCCCGGACGGGACACCGGAACACTGAAGCTTTCTTT.